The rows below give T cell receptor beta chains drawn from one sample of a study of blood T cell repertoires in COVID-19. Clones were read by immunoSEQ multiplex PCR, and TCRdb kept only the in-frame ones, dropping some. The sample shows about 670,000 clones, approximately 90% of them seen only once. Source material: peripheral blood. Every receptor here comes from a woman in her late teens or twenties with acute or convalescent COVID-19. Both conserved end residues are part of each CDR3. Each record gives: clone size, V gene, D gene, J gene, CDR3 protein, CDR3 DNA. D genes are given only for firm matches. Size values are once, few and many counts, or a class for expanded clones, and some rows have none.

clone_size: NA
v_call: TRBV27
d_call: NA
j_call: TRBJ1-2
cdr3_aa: CASSLSDRPLYGYTF
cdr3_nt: TGTGCCAGCAGTTTATCCGACAGGCCCCTCTATGGCTACACCTTC

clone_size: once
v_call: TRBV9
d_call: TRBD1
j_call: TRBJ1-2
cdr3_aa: CASSPGQGPFGYTF
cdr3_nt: TGTGCCAGCAGCCCAGGACAGGGGCCTTTTGGCTACACCTTC

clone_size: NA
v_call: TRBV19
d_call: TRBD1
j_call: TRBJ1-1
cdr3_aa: CATTQGTEAFF
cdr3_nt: TGTGCCACCACACAGGGGACTGAAGCTTTCTTT

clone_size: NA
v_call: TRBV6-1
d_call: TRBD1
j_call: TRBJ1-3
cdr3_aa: CASSGALGQGRNTIYF
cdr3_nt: TGTGCCAGCAGTGGAGCCCTGGGACAGGGGAGGAACACCATATATTTT

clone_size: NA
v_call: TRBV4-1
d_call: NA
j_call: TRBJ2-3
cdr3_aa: CASSQSGSTDTQYF
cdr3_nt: TGCGCCAGCAGCCAATCGGGGAGCACAGATACGCAGTATTTT

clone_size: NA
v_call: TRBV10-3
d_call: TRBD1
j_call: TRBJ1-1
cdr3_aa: CAIRGQGNTEAFF
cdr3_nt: TGTGCCATCAGGGGACAGGGTAACACTGAAGCTTTCTTT

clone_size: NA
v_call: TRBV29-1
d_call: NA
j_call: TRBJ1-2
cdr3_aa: CSVEDLPGFYGYTF
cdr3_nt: TGCAGCGTTGAAGATCTACCAGGGTTCTATGGCTACACCTTC

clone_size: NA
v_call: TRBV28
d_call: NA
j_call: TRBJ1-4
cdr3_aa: CASSPGGGAGEKLFF
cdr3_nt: TGTGCCAGCAGTCCGGGGGGGGGCGCAGGGGAAAAACTGTTTTTT

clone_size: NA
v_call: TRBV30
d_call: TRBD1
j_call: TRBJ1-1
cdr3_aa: CAWSPPVGTGENTEAFF
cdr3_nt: TGTGCCTGGAGCCCCCCAGTAGGGACAGGGGAAAACACTGAAGCTTTCTTT

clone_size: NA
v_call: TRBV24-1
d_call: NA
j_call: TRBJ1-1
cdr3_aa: CATSRGGNTEAFF
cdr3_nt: TGTGCCACCAGTCGGGGGGGGAACACTGAAGCTTTCTTT

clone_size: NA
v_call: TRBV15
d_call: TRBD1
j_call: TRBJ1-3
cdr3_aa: CATSRVKSRQGAGNTIYF
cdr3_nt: TGTGCCACCAGCAGAGTGAAAAGCCGACAGGGGGCGGGAAACACCATATATTTT

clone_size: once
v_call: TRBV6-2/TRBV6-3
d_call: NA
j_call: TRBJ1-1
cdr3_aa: CASSYRREIAEAFF
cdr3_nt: TGTGCCAGCAGTTATAGGCGGGAGATCGCTGAAGCTTTCTTT

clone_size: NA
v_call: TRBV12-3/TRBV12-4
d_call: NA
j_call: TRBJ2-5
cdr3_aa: CASSPGDQRAQYF
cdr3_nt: TGTGCCAGCAGTCCGGGGGACCAGAGAGCCCAGTACTTC

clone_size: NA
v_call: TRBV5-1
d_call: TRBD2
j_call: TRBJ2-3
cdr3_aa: CASSHQTSGGVADTQYF
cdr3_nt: TGCGCCAGCAGCCACCAAACTAGCGGGGGTGTCGCAGATACGCAGTATTTT

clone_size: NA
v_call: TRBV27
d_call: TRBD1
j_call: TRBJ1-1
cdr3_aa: CASSFRVTGGLTEAFF
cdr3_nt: TGTGCCAGCAGTTTCCGAGTGACAGGGGGTCTCACTGAAGCTTTCTTT

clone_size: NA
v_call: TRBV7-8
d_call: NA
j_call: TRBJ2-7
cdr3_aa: CASSLVAARYEQYF
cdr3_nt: TGTGCCAGCAGCTTAGTGGCAGCGAGGTACGAGCAGTACTTC

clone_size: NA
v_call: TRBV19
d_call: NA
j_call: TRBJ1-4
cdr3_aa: CASSKNLSGTRKEKLFF
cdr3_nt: TGTGCCAGTAGTAAAAATCTATCCGGGACAAGAAAAGAAAAACTGTTTTTT

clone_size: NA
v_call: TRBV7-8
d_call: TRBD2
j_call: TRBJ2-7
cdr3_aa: CASSLSGGAYEQYF
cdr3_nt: TGTGCCAGCAGCCTGAGCGGGGGCGCGTACGAGCAGTACTTC

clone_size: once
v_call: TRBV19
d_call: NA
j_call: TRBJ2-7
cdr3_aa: CASGPFWGARTGASYEQYF
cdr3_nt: TGTGCCAGTGGCCCCTTTTGGGGGGCGAGAACAGGGGCCTCCTACGAGCAGTACTTC

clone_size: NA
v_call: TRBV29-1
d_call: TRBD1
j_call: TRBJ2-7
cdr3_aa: CSAAGIRGLSYEQYF
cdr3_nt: TGCAGCGCTGCGGGGATCAGGGGGCTCTCCTACGAGCAGTACTTC

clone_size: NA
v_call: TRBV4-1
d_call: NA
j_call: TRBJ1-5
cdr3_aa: CASSQVQGNVGPQHF
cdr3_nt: TGCGCCAGCAGCCAGGTACAGGGCAACGTGGGCCCCCAGCATTTT

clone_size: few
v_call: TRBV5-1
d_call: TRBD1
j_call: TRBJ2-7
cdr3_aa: CASSPAWTGGSYEQYF
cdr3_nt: TGCGCCAGCAGCCCTGCGTGGACAGGGGGCTCCTACGAGCAGTACTTC

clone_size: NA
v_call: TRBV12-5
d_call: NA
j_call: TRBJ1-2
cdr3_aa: CASAPREDYGYTF
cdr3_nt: TGTGCTAGTGCCCCCCGGGAGGACTATGGCTACACCTTC

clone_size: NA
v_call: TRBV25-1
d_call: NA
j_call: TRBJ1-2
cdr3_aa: CASSERGFGYTF
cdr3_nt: TGTGCCAGCAGTGAAAGAGGGTTTGGCTACACCTTC

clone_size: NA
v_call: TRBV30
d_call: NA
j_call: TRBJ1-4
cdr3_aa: CAWSLAGGLNEKLFF
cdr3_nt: TGTGCCTGGAGTCTCGCCGGCGGTCTTAATGAAAAACTGTTTTTT

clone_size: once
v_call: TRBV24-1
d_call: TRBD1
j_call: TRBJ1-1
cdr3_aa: CATSASGTGRNTEAFF
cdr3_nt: TGTGCCACCAGTGCCTCCGGGACAGGGAGGAACACTGAAGCTTTCTTT

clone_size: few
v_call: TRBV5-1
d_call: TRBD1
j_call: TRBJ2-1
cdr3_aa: CASTPRGSYNEQFF
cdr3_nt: TGCGCCAGCACCCCCAGGGGGTCCTACAATGAGCAGTTCTTC

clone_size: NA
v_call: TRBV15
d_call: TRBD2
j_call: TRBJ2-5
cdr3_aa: CATSSGLAGGPRETQYF
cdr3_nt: TGTGCCACCAGCAGTGGGCTAGCGGGGGGGCCAAGGGAGACCCAGTACTTC

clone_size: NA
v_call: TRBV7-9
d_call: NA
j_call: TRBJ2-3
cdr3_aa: CASSFGGTDTQYF
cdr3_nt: TGTGCCAGCAGCTTCGGTGGCACAGATACGCAGTATTTT

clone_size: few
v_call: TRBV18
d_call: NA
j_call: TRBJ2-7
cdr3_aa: CASSPAGIEKYEQYF
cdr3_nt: TGTGCCAGCTCACCAGCAGGGATAGAGAAATACGAGCAGTACTTC

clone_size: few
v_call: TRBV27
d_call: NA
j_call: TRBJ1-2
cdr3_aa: CASSPRPGSLGYTF
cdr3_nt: TGTGCCAGCAGTCCTCGACCCGGGTCACTCGGCTACACCTTC

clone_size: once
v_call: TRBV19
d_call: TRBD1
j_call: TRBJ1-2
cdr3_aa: CASGYQGQALAYGYTF
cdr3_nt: TGTGCCAGTGGATACCAGGGACAGGCACTCGCCTATGGCTACACCTTC

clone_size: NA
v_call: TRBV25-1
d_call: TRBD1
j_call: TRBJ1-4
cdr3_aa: CASRQDRGQGEKLFF
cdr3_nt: TGTGCCAGCAGACAAGACAGGGGGCAGGGTGAAAAACTGTTTTTT

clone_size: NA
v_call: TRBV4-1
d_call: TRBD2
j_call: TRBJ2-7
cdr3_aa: CASSQVTLAGGPLGEQYF
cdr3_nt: TGCGCCAGCAGCCAAGTGACTCTAGCGGGGGGGCCTTTGGGCGAGCAGTACTTC

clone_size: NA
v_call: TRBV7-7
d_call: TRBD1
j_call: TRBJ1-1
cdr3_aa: CASSVDRVGEAFF
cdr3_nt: TGTGCCAGCAGCGTGGACAGGGTTGGCGAAGCTTTCTTT